This T cell receptor beta chain was retrieved from a study of blood T cell repertoires in COVID-19. Turning to the study itself: There were acute and convalescent COVID-19 samples, and they came from the United States, Italy and Spain. In each case, the material was cDNA or gDNA derived from T cells, B-cell-depleted T cells, or PBMCs.

As originally analysed: For nucleated cells, counts were estimated from reference gene primer amplification. Assay: immunoSEQ multiplex PCR; the TCRdb copy retains only in-frame clones and omits some. V and J calls plus clone size are reproduced from that table; the DNA served to infer D and trimming. The sample yields around 180,000 clones, 88% seen once. From germline, CDR1 is GTSNPN and CDR2 SVGIG (reference sequence). This CDR3 is built from 14 residues. Trimming cost V 2 bases and J 6 bases; bases outside gene matches: 5. The sequenced material came from peripheral blood. The chain has TRBV30 and TRBJ1-5, with TRBD1 matching over 9 bases. The sequence came from a man in his fifties or sixties with acute or convalescent COVID-19. Here the CDR3 reads CAWSSDRGSQPQHF. CDR3 coding DNA: TGTGCCTGGAGTTCTGACAGGGGGAGTCAGCCCCAGCATTTT.